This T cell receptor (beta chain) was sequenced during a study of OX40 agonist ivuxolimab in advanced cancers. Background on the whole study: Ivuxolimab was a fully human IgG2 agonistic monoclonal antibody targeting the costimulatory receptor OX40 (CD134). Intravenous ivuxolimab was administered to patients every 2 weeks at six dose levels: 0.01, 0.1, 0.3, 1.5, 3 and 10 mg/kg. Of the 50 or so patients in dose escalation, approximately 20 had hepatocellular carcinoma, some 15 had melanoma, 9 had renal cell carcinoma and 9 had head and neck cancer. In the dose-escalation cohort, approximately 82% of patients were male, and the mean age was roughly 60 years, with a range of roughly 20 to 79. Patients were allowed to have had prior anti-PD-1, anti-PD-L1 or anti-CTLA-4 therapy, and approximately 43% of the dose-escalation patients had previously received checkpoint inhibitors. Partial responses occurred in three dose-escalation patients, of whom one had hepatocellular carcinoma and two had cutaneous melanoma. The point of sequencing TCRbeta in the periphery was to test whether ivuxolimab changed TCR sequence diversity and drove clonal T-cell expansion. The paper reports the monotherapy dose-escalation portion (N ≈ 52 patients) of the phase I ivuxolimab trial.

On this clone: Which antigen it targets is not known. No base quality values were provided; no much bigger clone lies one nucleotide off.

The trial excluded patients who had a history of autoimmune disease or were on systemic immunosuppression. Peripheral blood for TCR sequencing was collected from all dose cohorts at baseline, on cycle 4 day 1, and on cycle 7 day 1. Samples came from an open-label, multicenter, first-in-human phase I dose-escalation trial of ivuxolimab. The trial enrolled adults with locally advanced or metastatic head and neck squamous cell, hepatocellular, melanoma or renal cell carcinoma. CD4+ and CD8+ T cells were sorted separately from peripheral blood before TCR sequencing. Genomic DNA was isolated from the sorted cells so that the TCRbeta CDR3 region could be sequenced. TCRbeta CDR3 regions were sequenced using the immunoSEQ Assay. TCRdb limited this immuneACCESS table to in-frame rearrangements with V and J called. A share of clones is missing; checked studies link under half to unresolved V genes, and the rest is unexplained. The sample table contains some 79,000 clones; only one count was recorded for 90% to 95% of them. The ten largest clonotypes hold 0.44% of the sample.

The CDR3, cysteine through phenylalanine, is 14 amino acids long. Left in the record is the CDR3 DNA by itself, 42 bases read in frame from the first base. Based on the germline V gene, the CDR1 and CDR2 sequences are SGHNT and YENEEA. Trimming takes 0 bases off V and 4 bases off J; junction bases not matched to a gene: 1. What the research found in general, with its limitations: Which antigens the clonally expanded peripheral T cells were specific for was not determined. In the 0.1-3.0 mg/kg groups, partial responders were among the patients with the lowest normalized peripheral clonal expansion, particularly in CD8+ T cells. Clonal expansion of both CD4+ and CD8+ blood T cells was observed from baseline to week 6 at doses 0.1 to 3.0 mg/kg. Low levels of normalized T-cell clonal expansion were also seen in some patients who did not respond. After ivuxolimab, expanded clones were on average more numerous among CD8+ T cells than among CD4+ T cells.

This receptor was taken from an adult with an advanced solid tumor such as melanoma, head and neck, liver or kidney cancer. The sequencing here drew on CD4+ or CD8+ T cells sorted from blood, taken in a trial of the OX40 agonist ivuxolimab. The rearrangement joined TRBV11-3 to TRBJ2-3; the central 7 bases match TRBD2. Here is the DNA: TGTGCCAGCAGCTTAGATACTAGCGCAGATACGCAGTATTTT. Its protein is CASSLDTSADTQYF.